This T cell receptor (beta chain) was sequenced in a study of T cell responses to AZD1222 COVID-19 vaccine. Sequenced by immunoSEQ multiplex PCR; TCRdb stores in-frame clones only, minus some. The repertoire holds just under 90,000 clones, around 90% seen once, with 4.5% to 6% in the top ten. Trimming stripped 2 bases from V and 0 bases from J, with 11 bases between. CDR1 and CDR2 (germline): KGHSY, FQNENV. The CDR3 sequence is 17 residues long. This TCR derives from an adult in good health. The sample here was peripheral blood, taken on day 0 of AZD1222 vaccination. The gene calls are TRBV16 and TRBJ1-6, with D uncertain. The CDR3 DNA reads TGTGCCAGCAGCCAAGACCTTGTGAGCTCCTATAATTCACCCCTCCACTTT. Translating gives CASSQDLVSSYNSPLHF.